Here is one T cell receptor (beta chain) with its context. Its antigen is as yet unknown. Being one base from a much bigger clone, this may be a read error. The CDR3 spans 16 residues. The V segment lost 8 bases and the J segment 8 bases; nucleotides outside the gene matches: 16. Germline V gene lookup returns CDR1 SGHAT and CDR2 FQNNGV. This entry is derived from a study of tumor-infiltrating lymphocytes in primary liver carcinoma. Overall study: Surgery removed the patients' primary liver carcinoma.

Study findings and constraints: Tumors reached a significantly greater top-250-clone fraction than blood did (p = 0.039).

Unsorted whole blood yielded the blood RNA, and germline DNA was also extracted. TCR beta cDNA was prepared out of approximately 470 ng total RNA by means of a constant-region primer. Libraries for TCR beta were built through three nested multiplex PCR rounds, which together made up a slightly modified ARM-PCR procedure. TRBV1-TRBV30 forward primers and a C-beta reverse primer were used in the first two PCR rounds, which each ran for approximately 9 cycles. MiXCR was run by TCRdb on the multiplex PCR reads, yielding one entry per CDR3 protein. The sample holds around 170,000 distinct CDR3 sequences; 50% to 75% are singletons and the top ten take 72%.

This chain uses TRBV11-2 with TRBJ2-1; 9 nucleotides match TRBD1. Specimen: peripheral blood. This receptor was taken from a man in his forties or fifties with primary liver carcinoma and hepatitis B virus infection. CDR3 in amino acids: CASGWAGDRVTDEQFF. The CDR3 DNA sequence: TGTGCCAGCGGCTGGGCCGGGGACAGGGTTACCGATGAGCAGTTCTTC.